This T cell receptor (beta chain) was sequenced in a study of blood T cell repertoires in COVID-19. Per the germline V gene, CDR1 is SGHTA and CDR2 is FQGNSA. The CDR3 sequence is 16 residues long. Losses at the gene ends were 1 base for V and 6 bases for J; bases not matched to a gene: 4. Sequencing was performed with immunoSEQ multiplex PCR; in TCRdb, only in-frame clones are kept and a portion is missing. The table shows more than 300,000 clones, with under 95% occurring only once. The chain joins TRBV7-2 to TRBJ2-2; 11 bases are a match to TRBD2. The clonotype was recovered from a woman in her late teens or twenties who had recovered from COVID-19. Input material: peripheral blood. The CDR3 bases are TGTGCCAGCAGCTTAGTACTAGCGGGAGACTCCGGGGAGCTGTTTTTT. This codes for CASSLVLAGDSGELFF.